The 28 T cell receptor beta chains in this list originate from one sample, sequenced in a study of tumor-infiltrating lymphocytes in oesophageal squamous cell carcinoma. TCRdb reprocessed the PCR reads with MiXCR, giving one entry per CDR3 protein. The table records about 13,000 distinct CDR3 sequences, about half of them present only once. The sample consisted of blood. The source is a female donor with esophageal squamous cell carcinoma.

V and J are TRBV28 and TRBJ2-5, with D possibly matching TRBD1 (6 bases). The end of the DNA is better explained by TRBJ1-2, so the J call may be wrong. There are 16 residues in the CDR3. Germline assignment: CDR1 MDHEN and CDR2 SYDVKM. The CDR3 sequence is CASSLGSRGQYYGYTF. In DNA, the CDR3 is TGTGCCAGCAGTTTAGGCTCCCGGGGGCAGTACTATGGCTACACCTTC.

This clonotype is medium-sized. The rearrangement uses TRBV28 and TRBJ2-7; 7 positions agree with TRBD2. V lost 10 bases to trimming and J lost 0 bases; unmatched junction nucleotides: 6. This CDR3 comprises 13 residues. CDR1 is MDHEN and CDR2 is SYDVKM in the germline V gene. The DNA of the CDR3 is TGTGCCACTCGGGAGGCCCTCTCCTACGAGCAGTACTTC. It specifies CATREALSYEQYF.

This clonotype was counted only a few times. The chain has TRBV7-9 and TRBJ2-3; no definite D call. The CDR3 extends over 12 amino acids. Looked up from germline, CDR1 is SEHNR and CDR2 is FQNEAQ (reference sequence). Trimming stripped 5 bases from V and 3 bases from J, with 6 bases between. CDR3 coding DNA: TGTGCCAGCAGCCCTGAAACAGATACGCAGTATTTT. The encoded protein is CASSPETDTQYF.

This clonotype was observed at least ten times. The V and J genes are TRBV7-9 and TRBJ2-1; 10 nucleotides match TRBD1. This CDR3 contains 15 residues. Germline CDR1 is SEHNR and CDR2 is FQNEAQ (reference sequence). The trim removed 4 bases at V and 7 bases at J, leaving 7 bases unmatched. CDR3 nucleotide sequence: TGTGCCAGCAGCTCCGGGACAGGGGTCCAGAATGAGCAGTTCTTC. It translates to CASSSGTGVQNEQFF.

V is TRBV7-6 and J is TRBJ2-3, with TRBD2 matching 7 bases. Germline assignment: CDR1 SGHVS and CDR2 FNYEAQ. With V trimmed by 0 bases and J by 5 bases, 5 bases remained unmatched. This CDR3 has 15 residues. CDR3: CASSLAGTTLDTQYF. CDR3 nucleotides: TGTGCCAGCAGCTTAGCGGGGACTACCCTAGATACGCAGTATTTT. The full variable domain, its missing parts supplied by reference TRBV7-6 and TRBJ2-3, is GAGVSQSPRYKVTKRGQDVALRCDPISGHVSLYWYRQALGQGPEFLTYFNYEAQQDKSGLPNDRFSAERPEGSISTLTIQRTEQRDSAMYRCASSLAGTTLDTQYFGPGTRLTVL.

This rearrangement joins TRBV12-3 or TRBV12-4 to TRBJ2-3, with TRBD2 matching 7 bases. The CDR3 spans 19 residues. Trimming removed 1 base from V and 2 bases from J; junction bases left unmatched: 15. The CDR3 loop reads CASSLGPGLSGGSTDTQYF. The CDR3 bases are TGTGCCAGCAGTTTAGGCCCGGGACTATCGGGAGGTTCCACAGATACGCAGTATTTT.

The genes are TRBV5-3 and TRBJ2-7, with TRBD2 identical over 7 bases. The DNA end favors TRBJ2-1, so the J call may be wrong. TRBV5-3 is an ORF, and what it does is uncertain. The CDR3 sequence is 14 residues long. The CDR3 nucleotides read TGTGCCAGCACACCGGAGCTAGCGGACAATGAGCAGTTCTTC. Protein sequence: CASTPELADNEQFF.

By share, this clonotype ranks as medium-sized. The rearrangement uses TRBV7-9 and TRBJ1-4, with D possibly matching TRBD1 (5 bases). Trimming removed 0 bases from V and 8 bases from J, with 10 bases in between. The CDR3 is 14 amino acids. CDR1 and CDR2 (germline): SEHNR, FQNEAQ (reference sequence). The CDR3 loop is CASSLAEGREKLFF. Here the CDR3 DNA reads TGTGCCAGCAGCTTAGCGGAGGGGAGAGAAAAACTGTTTTTT.

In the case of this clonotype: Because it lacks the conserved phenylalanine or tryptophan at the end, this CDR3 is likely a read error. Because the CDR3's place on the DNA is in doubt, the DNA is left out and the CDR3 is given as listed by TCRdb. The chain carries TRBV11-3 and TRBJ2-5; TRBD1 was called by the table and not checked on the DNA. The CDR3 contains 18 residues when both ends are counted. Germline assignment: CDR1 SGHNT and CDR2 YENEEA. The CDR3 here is CASSPEGKGAQYGYTFGS.

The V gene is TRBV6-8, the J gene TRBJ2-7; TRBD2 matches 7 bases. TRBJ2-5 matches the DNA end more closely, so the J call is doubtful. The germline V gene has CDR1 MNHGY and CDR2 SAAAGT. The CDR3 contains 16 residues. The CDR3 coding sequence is TGTGCCAGCAGTTACTCGAGAGCGGGGCCGCAAGAGACCCAGTACTTC. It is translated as CASSYSRAGPQETQYF.

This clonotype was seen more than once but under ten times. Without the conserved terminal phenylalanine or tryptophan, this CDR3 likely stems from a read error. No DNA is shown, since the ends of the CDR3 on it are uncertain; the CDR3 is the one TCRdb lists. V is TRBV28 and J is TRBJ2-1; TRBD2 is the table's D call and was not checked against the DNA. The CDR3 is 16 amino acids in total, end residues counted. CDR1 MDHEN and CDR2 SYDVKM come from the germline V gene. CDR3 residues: CASSSGGRSYGYTFGS.

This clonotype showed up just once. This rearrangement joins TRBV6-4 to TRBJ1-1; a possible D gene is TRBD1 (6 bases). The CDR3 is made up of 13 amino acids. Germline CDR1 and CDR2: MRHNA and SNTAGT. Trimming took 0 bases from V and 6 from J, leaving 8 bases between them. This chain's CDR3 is CASSDSRGAEAFF. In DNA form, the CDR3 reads TGTGCCAGCAGTGACTCGAGGGGGGCTGAAGCTTTCTTT.

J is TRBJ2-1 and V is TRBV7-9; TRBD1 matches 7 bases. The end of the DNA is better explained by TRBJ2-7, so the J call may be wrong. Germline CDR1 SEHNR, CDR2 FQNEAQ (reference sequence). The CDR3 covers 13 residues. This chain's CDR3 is CASSLGTGYEQYF. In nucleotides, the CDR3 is TGTGCCAGCAGCTTAGGGACAGGCTACGAGCAGTACTTC.

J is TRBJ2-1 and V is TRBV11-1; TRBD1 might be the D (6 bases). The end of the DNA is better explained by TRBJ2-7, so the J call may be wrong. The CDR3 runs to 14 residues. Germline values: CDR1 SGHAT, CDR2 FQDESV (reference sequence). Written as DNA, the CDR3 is TGTGCCAGCAGCCCCGGGACCGCAAGGGGGGAGCAGTACTTC. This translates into CASSPGTARGEQYF.

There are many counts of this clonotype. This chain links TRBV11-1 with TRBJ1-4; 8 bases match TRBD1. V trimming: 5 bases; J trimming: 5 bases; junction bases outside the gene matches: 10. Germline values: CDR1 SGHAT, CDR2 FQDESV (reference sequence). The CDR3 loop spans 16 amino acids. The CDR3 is CASSPSTGEGNEKLFF. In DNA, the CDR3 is TGTGCCAGCAGCCCCTCGACAGGGGAGGGAAATGAAAAACTGTTTTTT.

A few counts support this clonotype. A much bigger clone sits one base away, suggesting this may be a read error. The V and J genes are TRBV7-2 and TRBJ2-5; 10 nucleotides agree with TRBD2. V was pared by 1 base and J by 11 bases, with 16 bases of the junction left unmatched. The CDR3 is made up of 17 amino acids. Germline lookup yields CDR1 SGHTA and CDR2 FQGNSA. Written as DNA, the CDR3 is TGTGCCAGCAGCTTAGACGGTGCTAGCGGGAGTATAAGTGAGCAGTACTTC. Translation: CASSLDGASGSISEQYF.

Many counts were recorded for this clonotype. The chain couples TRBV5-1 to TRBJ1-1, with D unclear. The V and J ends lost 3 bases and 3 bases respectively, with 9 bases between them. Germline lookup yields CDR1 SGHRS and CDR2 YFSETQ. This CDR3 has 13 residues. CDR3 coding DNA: TGCGCCAGCAGCTCCGCGTTGGACACTGAAGCTTTCTTT. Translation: CASSSALDTEAFF.

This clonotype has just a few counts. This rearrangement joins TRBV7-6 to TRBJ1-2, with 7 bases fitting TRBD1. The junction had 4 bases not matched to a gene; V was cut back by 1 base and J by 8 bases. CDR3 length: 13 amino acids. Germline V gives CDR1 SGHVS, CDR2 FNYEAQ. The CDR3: CASSLEGARGYTF. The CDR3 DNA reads TGTGCCAGCAGCTTAGAGGGGGCCAGGGGCTACACCTTC.

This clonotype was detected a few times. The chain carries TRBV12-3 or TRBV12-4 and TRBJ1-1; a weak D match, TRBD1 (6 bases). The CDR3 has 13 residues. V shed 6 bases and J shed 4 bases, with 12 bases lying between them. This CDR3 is CASSLTGPTEAFF. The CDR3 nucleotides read TGTGCCAGCAGCCTTACAGGGCCCACTGAAGCTTTCTTT.

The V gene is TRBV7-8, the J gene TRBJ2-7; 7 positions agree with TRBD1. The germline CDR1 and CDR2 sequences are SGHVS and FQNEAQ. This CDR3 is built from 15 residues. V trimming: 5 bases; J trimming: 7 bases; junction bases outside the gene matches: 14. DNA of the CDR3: TGTGCCAGCAGCCAAAGGGACAGCTCCCACAATGAGCAGTACTTC. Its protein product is CASSQRDSSHNEQYF.

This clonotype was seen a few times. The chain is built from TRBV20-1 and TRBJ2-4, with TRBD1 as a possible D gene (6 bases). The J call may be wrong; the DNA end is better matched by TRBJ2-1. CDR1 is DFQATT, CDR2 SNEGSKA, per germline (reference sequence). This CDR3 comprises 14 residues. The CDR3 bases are TGCAGTGCTAGTCGGCTAGCATTAGGGGGTGAGCAGTTCTTC. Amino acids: CSASRLALGGEQFF.

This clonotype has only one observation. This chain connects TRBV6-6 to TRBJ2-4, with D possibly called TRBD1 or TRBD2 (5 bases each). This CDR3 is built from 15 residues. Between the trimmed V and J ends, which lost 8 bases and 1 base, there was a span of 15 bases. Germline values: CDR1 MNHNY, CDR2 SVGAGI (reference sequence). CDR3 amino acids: CASQPGSSAKNIQYF. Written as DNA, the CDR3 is TGTGCCAGCCAACCAGGGAGTTCGGCCAAAAACATTCAGTACTTC.

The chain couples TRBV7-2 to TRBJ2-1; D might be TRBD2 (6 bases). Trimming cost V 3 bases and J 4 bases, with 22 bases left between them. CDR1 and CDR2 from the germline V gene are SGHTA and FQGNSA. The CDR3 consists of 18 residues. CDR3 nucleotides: TGTGCCAGCAGCTTGTGGGGGGTGGGGGATGGCGGATACAATGAGCAGTTCTTC. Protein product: CASSLWGVGDGGYNEQFF.

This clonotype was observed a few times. The CDR3 DNA reads TGTGCCAGCAGCACCCCAACCGGGACAGGGGGCTACGAGCAGTACTTC. Residues: CASSTPTGTGGYEQYF. The chain couples TRBV6-1 to TRBJ2-7; 11 bases are a match to TRBD1. The V gene's germline CDR1 is MNHNS and CDR2 SASEGT. The V and J ends lost 6 bases and 3 bases, in that order; junction bases with no gene match: 10. The CDR3 runs to 16 residues.

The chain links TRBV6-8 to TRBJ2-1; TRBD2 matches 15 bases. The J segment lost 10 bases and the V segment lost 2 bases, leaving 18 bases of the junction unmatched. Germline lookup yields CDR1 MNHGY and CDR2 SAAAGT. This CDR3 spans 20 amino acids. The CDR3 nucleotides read TGTGCCAGCAGTTACGGCCCCGGACTAGCGGGAGGGCTCCCCCCCTACGAGCAGTTCTTC. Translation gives CASSYGPGLAGGLPPYEQFF.

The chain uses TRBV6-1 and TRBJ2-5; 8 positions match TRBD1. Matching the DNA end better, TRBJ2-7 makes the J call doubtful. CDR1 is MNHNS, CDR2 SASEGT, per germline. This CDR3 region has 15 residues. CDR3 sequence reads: CASSEAAGGLFEQYF. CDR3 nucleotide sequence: TGTGCCAGCAGTGAAGCGGCAGGGGGCTTGTTCGAGCAGTACTTC.

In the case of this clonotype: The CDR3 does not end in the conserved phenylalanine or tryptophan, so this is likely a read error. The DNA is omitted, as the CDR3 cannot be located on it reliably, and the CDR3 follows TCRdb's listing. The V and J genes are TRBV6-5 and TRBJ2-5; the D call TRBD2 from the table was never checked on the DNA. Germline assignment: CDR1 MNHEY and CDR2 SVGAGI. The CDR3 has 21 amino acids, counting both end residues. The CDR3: CASSYTRLAGQQYYYEQYFGA.

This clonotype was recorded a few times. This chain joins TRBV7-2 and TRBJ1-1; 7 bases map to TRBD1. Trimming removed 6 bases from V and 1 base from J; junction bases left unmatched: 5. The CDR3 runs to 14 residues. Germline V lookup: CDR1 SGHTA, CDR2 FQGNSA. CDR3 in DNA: TGTGCCAGCAGGGGACAGTCTACGAACACTGAAGCTTTCTTT. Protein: CASRGQSTNTEAFF.